The source of this T cell receptor (beta chain) is a study of blood T cell repertoires in COVID-19. Study-level information: Sites across the United States, Italy and Spain contributed samples from acute and convalescent COVID-19.

Remarks on this clone: Other DNA sequences of this sample code for an identical CDR3.

In the original analysis: Reference gene primer amplification gave nucleated cell count estimates. The method was immunoSEQ multiplex PCR; TCRdb's version includes in-frame clones alone and lacks a portion of them. The DNA gave D and trimming, while V, J and clone size come from that table. The sample has around 400,000 clones; about 90% are singletons. This CDR3 is 13 amino acids long. CDR1 and CDR2 (germline): SGDLS, YYNGEE. V lost 2 bases and J lost 1, with 6 bases in between. The rearrangement links TRBV9 to TRBJ1-1, with D tentatively TRBD1 (5 bases). The receptor was derived from a man aged 40-55 years with acute or convalescent COVID-19. Sequences were obtained from peripheral blood. For the CDR3, the DNA is TGTGCCAGCAGCGTCCAGGGGAACACTGAAGCTTTCTTT. Translating it yields CASSVQGNTEAFF.